What follows are 25 T cell receptor beta chains derived from one specimen sequenced in a study of cytomegalovirus exposure and HLA in healthy donors. Primers: 60 Vbeta forward and 13 Jbeta reverse. TCRdb's table, derived via immunoSEQ multiplex PCR, lists solely in-frame clones and lacks some. The data hold approximately 53,000 clones, with roughly 81% observed a single time. Sequenced material: PBMCs. The receptor source for this set is a woman aged 35 to 49 in good health and CMV-seropositive.

In DNA form, the CDR3 reads TGTGCCAGCAGCGTACAGGGGCTGAGCTCCTACAATGAGCAGTTCTTC. Protein product: CASSVQGLSSYNEQFF. The chain links TRBV11-2 to TRBJ2-1; TRBD1 aligns across 7 bases. The CDR3 covers 16 residues. J gave up 0 bases and V 5 bases, and 7 bases lay outside the gene matches. CDR1 and CDR2 (germline): SGHAT, FQNNGV.

This CDR3 is CASSLEGRGEQYF. CDR3 nucleotides: TGCGCCAGCAGCTTGGAGGGGAGGGGTGAGCAGTACTTC. The V call is TRBV5-1, the J call TRBJ2-7; 7 positions match TRBD2. CDR3 length: 13 amino acids. Trimming removed 0 bases from V and 7 bases from J; junction bases left unmatched: 4. Looked up from germline, CDR1 is SGHRS and CDR2 is YFSETQ.

This chain joins TRBV7-6 and TRBJ1-1; D unclear. The CDR3 sequence is 14 residues long. Trimming cost V 0 bases and J 11 bases, with 16 bases left between them. In germline, CDR1 is SGHVS, CDR2 FNYEAQ. The CDR3 sequence is CASSLAPGWVDAFF. The CDR3 DNA follows: TGTGCCAGCAGCTTAGCCCCCGGGTGGGTGGATGCTTTCTTT.

The chain combines TRBV4-1 with TRBJ2-3; 8 bases line up with TRBD2. Germline-derived CDR1 and CDR2 are MGHRA and YSYEKL. The CDR3 totals 16 residues. V lost 4 bases, J lost 4 bases, and 10 bases stayed unmatched. Here the CDR3 reads CASSPLERGSSDTQYF. The DNA of the CDR3 is TGCGCCAGCAGCCCCCTGGAGCGGGGGAGCTCAGATACGCAGTATTTT.

This chain connects TRBV10-2 to TRBJ1-5, with unresolved D. This CDR3 has 13 residues. The V end was cut by 9 bases, the J end by 0 bases, with 9 bases between. Germline CDR1 reads WSHSY; CDR2 reads SAAADI. This CDR3 reads CASRANSNQPQHF. The CDR3 coding sequence is TGCGCCAGTCGTGCGAATAGCAATCAGCCCCAGCATTTT.

CDR3 sequence (DNA): TGTGCCAGCCTAGGGACAGCTTATGGCTACACCTTC. It is translated as CASLGTAYGYTF. The V and J genes are TRBV2 and TRBJ1-2; 7 bases match TRBD1. The CDR3 contains 12 residues. Germline-derived CDR1 and CDR2 are SNHLY and FYNNEI. The V and J ends lost 8 bases and 5 bases, in that order; junction bases with no gene match: 5.

This sequence joins TRBV6-1 and TRBJ1-1, with D possibly being TRBD1 (5 bases). V gave up 4 bases and J gave up 1 base, with 7 bases separating them. The CDR3 loop spans 13 amino acids. Germline V gene data show CDR1 as MNHNS and CDR2 as SASEGT. CDR3 region: CASSGRENTEAFF. CDR3 coding DNA: TGTGCCAGCAGTGGCAGGGAGAACACTGAAGCTTTCTTT.

V gene TRBV5-4 combines with J gene TRBJ2-2, with TRBD2 matching over 8 bases. Losses at the gene ends were 6 bases for V and 5 bases for J; bases not matched to a gene: 12. Germline CDR1 is SGHNT and CDR2 is YYREEE (reference sequence). CDR3 length: 16 residues. The CDR3 region has the DNA TGTGCCAGCAACTCCGGGGGGGTTGGAAAAACCGGGGAGCTGTTTTTT. Its protein product is CASNSGGVGKTGELFF.

The gene calls are TRBV4-1 and TRBJ2-7, with TRBD1 matching over 9 bases. This CDR3 is 20 amino acids long. J lost 0 bases, V lost 4 bases, and 19 bases had no gene match. Germline values: CDR1 MGHRA, CDR2 YSYEKL. Here the CDR3 reads CASSLRPRDRERSGSYEQYF. In nucleotides, the CDR3 is TGCGCCAGCAGCCTCCGTCCCCGGGACAGGGAACGAAGTGGCTCCTACGAGCAGTACTTC.

The chain uses TRBV6-1 and TRBJ2-5; D is possibly TRBD1 (6 bases). CDR3 length: 15 residues. Germline loops: CDR1 MNHNS, CDR2 SASEGT. V dropped 6 bases and J dropped 3 bases, with 17 bases sitting between them. CDR3 nucleotides: TGTGCCAGCAGCCCCCGACAGGCGGTAAAAGAGACCCAGTACTTC. Translating gives CASSPRQAVKETQYF.

The chain uses TRBV2 and TRBJ1-2; D remains unclear. This CDR3 contains 12 residues. The V end was cut by 4 bases, the J end by 2 bases, with 5 bases between. CDR1 SNHLY and CDR2 FYNNEI come from the germline V gene. As DNA, the CDR3 is TGTGCCAGCAGTGTTCGGAACTATGGCTACACCTTC. Translated, it gives CASSVRNYGYTF.

This chain links TRBV9 with TRBJ1-3; D is unresolved. Trimming removed 1 base at V and 8 bases at J, with 16 bases between. Germline values: CDR1 SGDLS, CDR2 YYNGEE. This CDR3 region has 15 residues. The CDR3 nucleotides are TGTGCCAGCAGCGTACTCAGCGAGCCTCGTGACACCATATATTTT. It codes for CASSVLSEPRDTIYF.

The rearrangement uses TRBV9 and TRBJ2-1; TRBD2 matches at 9 bases. The CDR3 runs to 15 residues. Germline assignment: CDR1 SGDLS and CDR2 YYNGEE. J lost 8 bases, V lost 0 bases, and 6 bases had no gene match. Here the CDR3 reads CASSVGSGGRDEQFF. Here the CDR3 DNA reads TGTGCCAGCAGCGTAGGAAGCGGGGGGAGGGATGAGCAGTTCTTC.

The rearrangement joins TRBV27 to TRBJ2-2; D remains unclear. Germline V gene lookup returns CDR1 MNHEY and CDR2 SMNVEV (reference sequence). The CDR3 has 11 amino acids. Deletions cut 6 bases from V and 5 bases from J, with 4 bases between. As DNA, the CDR3 is TGTGCCAGCAGCCTTACCGGGGAGCTGTTTTTT. Translating gives CASSLTGELFF.

V and J are TRBV7-2 and TRBJ1-5; no clear D. CDR3 size: 17 residues. V lost 5 bases and J lost 0, with 17 bases in between. CDR1 is SGHTA and CDR2 is FQGNSA in the germline V gene. The CDR3 nucleotides read TGTGCCAGCAGCCAACCCTCAGGTGTTAATAGCAATCAGCCCCAGCATTTT. Translation gives CASSQPSGVNSNQPQHF.

The genes are TRBV19 and TRBJ1-2; TRBD1 aligns across 8 bases. The CDR3 spans 15 residues. CDR1 LNHDA and CDR2 SQIVND come from the germline V gene (reference sequence). With V trimmed by 3 bases and J by 0 bases, 3 bases remained unmatched. The CDR3 nucleotides are TGTGCCAGTAGTATTGGGACAGGTACTAACTATGGCTACACCTTC. It specifies CASSIGTGTNYGYTF.

This chain links TRBV4-2 with TRBJ2-3; TRBD2 matches at 9 bases. The CDR3 length is 16 residues. Trimming took 2 bases from V and 5 from J; bases not matched to a gene: 8. Germline CDR1 reads LGHNA; CDR2 reads YNFKEQ. CDR3 in amino acids: CASSQMVAGAGDTQYF. The CDR3 coding sequence is TGTGCCAGCAGCCAAATGGTAGCGGGGGCTGGAGATACGCAGTATTTT.

The chain joins TRBV2 to TRBJ1-5; D remains ambiguous. The CDR3 consists of 13 residues. The germline gives CDR1 SNHLY, CDR2 FYNNEI. Trimming shortened V by 3 bases and J by 4 bases, and 7 bases separated the two germline ends. In DNA form, the CDR3 reads TGTGCCAGCAGTGAGTCGCGAAATCAGCCCCAGCATTTT. Its translation is CASSESRNQPQHF.

The CDR3 nucleotides are TGTGCCAGCGGTAGACAGGGCCCCTACGAGCAGTACTTC. This translates into CASGRQGPYEQYF. The chain links TRBV6-5 to TRBJ2-7, with 7 bases lining up with TRBD1. V dropped 8 bases and J dropped 2; count of bases not matched to a gene: 6. CDR1 is MNHEY and CDR2 is SVGAGI in the germline V gene. This CDR3 contains 13 residues.

As DNA, the CDR3 is TGCGCCAGCCGCGGGGGAGAGACCCAGTACTTC. It specifies CASRGGETQYF. This chain connects TRBV5-1 to TRBJ2-5, with 7 bases fitting TRBD2. The CDR3 loop spans 11 amino acids. Trimming took 7 bases from V and 4 from J; bases not matched to a gene: 1. Germline CDR1 reads SGHRS; CDR2 reads YFSETQ.

This clone was seen only a few times. This chain connects TRBV18 to TRBJ1-1, with a weak D call TRBD1 (5 bases). Trimming removed 8 bases from V and 0 bases from J, with 13 bases in between. This CDR3 region has 14 residues. Germline loops: CDR1 KGHSH, CDR2 LQKENI. The CDR3 region is CASLLSGVNTEAFF. DNA of the CDR3: TGTGCCAGCCTCCTTTCGGGGGTGAACACTGAAGCTTTCTTT.

The chain combines TRBV5-5 with TRBJ1-2; no definite D call. The CDR3 has 12 residues. V shed 2 bases and J shed 5 bases, with 7 bases lying between them. CDR1 and CDR2 (germline): SGHKS, YYEKEE (reference sequence). The CDR3 protein is CASSLSLYGYTF. The CDR3 coding sequence is TGTGCCAGCAGCTTAAGCCTTTATGGCTACACCTTC.

This rearrangement joins TRBV7-8 to TRBJ1-1; D possibly corresponds to TRBD1 (5 bases). The CDR3 totals 13 residues. CDR1 and CDR2 from the germline V gene are SGHVS and FQNEAQ. V was pared by 3 bases and J by 7 bases, with 12 bases between. DNA for the CDR3: TGTGCCAGCAGCTTCAGGGAAATGGTTGAAGCTTTCTTT. It is translated as CASSFREMVEAFF. The entire variable domain, with the rest obtained from reference TRBV7-8 and TRBJ1-1, is as follows: GAGVSQSPRYKVAKRGQDVALRCDPISGHVSLFWYQQALGQGPEFLTYFQNEAQLDKSGLPSDRFFAERPEGSVSTLKIQRTQQEDSAVYLCASSFREMVEAFFGQGTRLTVV.

V and J are TRBV7-2 and TRBJ2-5; 7 bases are shared with TRBD2. Trimming took 0 bases from V and 13 from J; bases not matched to a gene: 11. Per germline, CDR1 SGHTA and CDR2 FQGNSA. This CDR3 is 14 amino acids long. This chain's CDR3 is CASSLARRGESRYF. The DNA of the CDR3 is TGTGCCAGCAGCTTAGCGCGACGGGGGGAATCTCGGTACTTC.

This rearrangement joins TRBV7-9 to TRBJ1-2; the D gene is possibly TRBD1 (5 bases). The ends were cut back, 5 bases at V and 8 bases at J, with 18 bases in the middle. This CDR3 contains 14 residues. CDR1 is SEHNR and CDR2 is FQNEAQ in the germline V gene (reference sequence). CDR3 amino acids: CASSRPGTATGYTF. The CDR3 DNA reads as TGTGCCAGCAGCCGTCCCGGGACTGCTACGGGCTACACCTTC.